These 6 T cell receptor beta chains originate from one sample sequenced in a study of cytomegalovirus exposure and HLA in healthy donors. PCR amplification relied on 60 Vbeta primers (plus 13 Jbeta primers). Libraries were prepared by immunoSEQ multiplex PCR; TCRdb keeps only in-frame clonotypes and omits some of them. The sample lists roughly 110,000 clones; about 81% were seen once. Input material: PBMCs. Receptors were obtained from a male donor in good health and CMV-seropositive.

The V call is TRBV18, the J call TRBJ2-5; 8 positions agree with TRBD1. J lost 5 bases, V lost 3 bases, and 2 bases had no gene match. This CDR3 region has 13 residues. Germline-derived CDR1 and CDR2 are KGHSH and LQKENI. CDR3: CASSPHRGETQYF. Here the CDR3 DNA reads TGTGCCAGCTCACCCCACAGGGGGGAGACCCAGTACTTC. Full variable domain (remainder filled in from reference TRBV18 and TRBJ2-5): NAGVMQNPRHLVRRRGQEARLRCSPMKGHSHVYWYRQLPEEGLKFMVYLQKENIIDESGMPKERFSAEFPKEGPSILRIQQVVRGDSAAYFCASSPHRGETQYFGPGTRLLVL.

The chain couples TRBV9 to TRBJ1-1; the match to TRBD1 covers 8 bases. V lost 0 bases to trimming and J lost 11 bases; unmatched junction nucleotides: 6. Looked up from germline, CDR1 is SGDLS and CDR2 is YYNGEE. The CDR3 has 13 residues. The CDR3 reads CASSVGEDRVAFF. CDR3 coding DNA: TGTGCCAGCAGCGTAGGGGAGGACAGGGTGGCTTTCTTT.

Details on this clone: An end of the junction differs from the germline gene, which may be a read error. This chain joins TRBV29-1 and TRBJ1-2, with D unclear. Germline V gene sequence: CDR1 SQVTM, CDR2 ANQGSEA. The CDR3 has 13 residues. The CDR3 DNA sequence: TGCAGCGTTGATAGGCCGACTAACTATGGCTACCCCTTC. Amino acid sequence: CSVDRPTNYGYPF.

This clone came up a few times. As DNA, the CDR3 is TGTGCCAGTAGCATCTTGGGACAAGCCAATTCACCCCTCCACTTT. Amino acids: CASSILGQANSPLHF. The chain recombines TRBV19 with TRBJ1-6; possible D gene TRBD1, 6 bases. The CDR3 is 15 residues long. V was clipped by 6 bases and J by 7 bases, with 16 bases between them. The germline gives CDR1 LNHDA, CDR2 SQIVND (reference sequence).

This clone was detected only a few times. J is TRBJ2-7 and V is TRBV4-1; unclear D gene. The CDR3 runs 15 residues. Germline-derived CDR1 and CDR2 are MGHRA and YSYEKL. Trimming pared 0 bases from V and 2 bases from J, leaving 11 bases between. Written as DNA, the CDR3 is TGCGCCAGCAGCCAAGATCGGGTTTCTACCTACGAGCAGTACTTC. Protein: CASSQDRVSTYEQYF.

CDR3 residues: CASSTQTGGNTEAFF. The CDR3 coding sequence is TGTGCCAGCAGCACCCAGACAGGGGGGAACACTGAAGCTTTCTTT. V and J are TRBV11-1 and TRBJ1-1; 9 nucleotides match TRBD1. The CDR3 covers 15 residues. Germline trimming cut 5 bases from V and 1 base from J; bases unmatched to any gene: 5. Germline CDR1 is SGHAT and CDR2 is FQDESV (reference sequence).